Below, 18 T cell receptor beta chains from the same sample are listed, as sequenced in a study of T cell changes during pregnancy in multiple sclerosis. Method: immunoSEQ multiplex PCR; TCRdb's copy keeps in-frame clones and lacks some. The sample consists of some 69,000 clones, around 90% of them appearing once. Specimen: peripheral blood, collected in the second trimester of pregnancy. These receptors were taken from a female donor in good health, enrolled as a control in a pregnancy study.

The chain recombines TRBV4-3 with TRBJ2-7; weak D call: TRBD2 (6 bases). Germline V gene data show CDR1 as LGHNA and CDR2 as YSLEER. V was trimmed by 10 bases and J by 7 bases, leaving 20 bases between them. The CDR3 has 13 amino acids. In DNA form, the CDR3 reads TGCGCCAAGGCGGCGGGCGGGAAGGTGGAGCAGTACTTC. Amino acid sequence: CAKAAGGKVEQYF.

This rearrangement joins TRBV4-3 to TRBJ2-2; D remains ambiguous. V was clipped by 7 bases and J by 0 bases, with 12 bases between them. The CDR3 is made up of 15 amino acids. Germline CDR1 is LGHNA and CDR2 is YSLEER. In DNA, the CDR3 is TGCGCCAGCACCACAGAATTCGCGAACACCGGGGAGCTGTTTTTT. Protein sequence: CASTTEFANTGELFF.

The rearrangement links TRBV28 to TRBJ1-4; TRBD1 might be the D (6 bases). The CDR3 is 15 residues long. V lost 6 bases and J 4 bases, leaving 15 bases between the germline ends. CDR1 is MDHEN and CDR2 is SYDVKM in the germline V gene. The CDR3 is CASRQARGNNEKLFF. CDR3 coding DNA: TGTGCCAGCAGGCAGGCCAGGGGTAATAATGAAAAACTGTTTTTT.

This chain's CDR3 is CASSLDPTTGQYF. The CDR3 DNA follows: TGCGCCAGCAGCTTGGACCCCACGACGGGGCAGTACTTC. J is TRBJ2-7 and V is TRBV5-1; D not resolved. The germline gives CDR1 SGHRS, CDR2 YFSETQ. The CDR3 has 13 residues. V shed 0 bases and J shed 9 bases, with 13 bases lying between them.

This chain links TRBV6-1 with TRBJ1-2, with D unclear. In germline, CDR1 is MNHNS, CDR2 SASEGT. V was trimmed by 6 bases and J by 4 bases, leaving 6 bases between them. This CDR3 is built from 11 residues. CDR3: CASRQIYGYTF. The CDR3 nucleotides read TGTGCCAGCAGACAGATCTATGGCTACACCTTC.

This chain joins TRBV27 and TRBJ2-5; D not resolved. Trimming shortened V by 1 base and J by 2 bases, and 8 bases separated the two germline ends. Germline V gene data show CDR1 as MNHEY and CDR2 as SMNVEV (reference sequence). This CDR3 comprises 14 residues. The CDR3 sequence is CASSLFRSQETQYF. As DNA, the CDR3 is TGTGCCAGCAGTTTATTTAGGAGTCAAGAGACCCAGTACTTC.

This sequence joins TRBV18 and TRBJ1-1; TRBD1 is a possible D gene (5 bases). The ends were cut back, 2 bases at V and 4 bases at J, with 14 bases in the middle. The length of the CDR3 is 15 residues. CDR1 and CDR2 from the germline V gene are KGHSH and LQKENI. The DNA of the CDR3 is TGTGCCAGCTCACCAAGAAATGGGGGAGGCACTGAAGCTTTCTTT. It is translated as CASSPRNGGGTEAFF.

The chain links TRBV7-2 to TRBJ1-1, with TRBD1 identical over 7 bases. Germline V gene data show CDR1 as SGHTA and CDR2 as FQGNSA. The length of the CDR3 is 14 residues. V shed 5 bases, J shed 4 bases, and the junction held 7 bases outside the gene matches. The CDR3 DNA is TGTGCCAGCAGCGCGAGACAGGGAGGCACTGAAGCTTTCTTT. This encodes CASSARQGGTEAFF.

This clone came up once. The chain uses TRBV6-1 and TRBJ1-3; 9 bases agree with TRBD1. This CDR3 comprises 16 residues. Germline CDR1 reads MNHNS; CDR2 reads SASEGT. V trimming: 4 bases; J trimming: 2 bases; junction bases outside the gene matches: 6. The DNA of the CDR3 is TGTGCCAGCAGTGTCCCAAGGACAGGGGCTGGAAACACCATATATTTT. Translation gives CASSVPRTGAGNTIYF.

This clone was recorded once. J is TRBJ1-2 and V is TRBV7-9; D uncertain. CDR1 and CDR2 (germline): SEHNR, FQNEAQ (reference sequence). The CDR3 is 14 residues long. V lost 0 bases, J lost 6 bases, and 11 bases lay in between. For the CDR3, the DNA is TGTGCCAGCAGCTTAGCCGGTGCCCCGGATGGCTACACCTTC. Translating it yields CASSLAGAPDGYTF.

V usage is TRBV7-9 and J usage is TRBJ1-4; 9 nucleotides match TRBD1. V gave up 4 bases and J gave up 6 bases; unmatched junction bases: 6. The CDR3 is made up of 15 amino acids. Germline loops: CDR1 SEHNR, CDR2 FQNEAQ (reference sequence). This chain's CDR3 is CASSSGQGGYEKLFF. CDR3 coding DNA: TGTGCCAGCAGCTCGGGACAGGGAGGGTATGAAAAACTGTTTTTT.

The V gene is TRBV4-3, the J gene TRBJ1-1; D remains ambiguous. The CDR3 is 15 amino acids. With 0 bases removed from V and 0 bases from J, the gap between germline ends came to 8 bases. Germline V gene data show CDR1 as LGHNA and CDR2 as YSLEER. The CDR3 sequence is CASSQELSLNTEAFF. DNA of the CDR3: TGCGCCAGCAGCCAAGAATTATCGTTGAACACTGAAGCTTTCTTT.

V and J are TRBV19 and TRBJ1-5; possible D gene TRBD1, 5 bases. CDR1 and CDR2 from the germline V gene are LNHDA and SQIVND (reference sequence). V lost 0 bases and J 6 bases, leaving 21 bases between the germline ends. The CDR3 is made up of 18 amino acids. The CDR3 loop is CASSIDQWKRGGGQPQHF. The DNA of the CDR3 is TGTGCCAGTAGTATAGATCAGTGGAAAAGGGGCGGGGGTCAGCCCCAGCATTTT.

The chain uses TRBV30 and TRBJ2-3, with D unresolved. The V end lost 7 bases, the J end lost 2 bases, and 13 bases lay between the germline ends. The CDR3 contains 13 residues. Germline V lookup: CDR1 GTSNPN, CDR2 SVGIG (reference sequence). CDR3 residues: CASSRVDTDTQYF. For the CDR3, the DNA is TGTGCCTCCTCACGGGTCGACACAGATACGCAGTATTTT.

The chain couples TRBV5-6 to TRBJ2-1; TRBD2 might be the D (5 bases). Germline CDR1 SGHDT, CDR2 YYEEEE. With 2 bases removed from V and 7 bases from J, the gap between germline ends came to 13 bases. This CDR3 contains 14 residues. The CDR3 is CASSLGTRRNEQFF. Here the CDR3 DNA reads TGTGCCAGCAGCTTAGGAACCAGGAGGAATGAGCAGTTCTTC.

This chain uses TRBV18 with TRBJ2-2; D possibly corresponds to TRBD1 (6 bases). The CDR3 consists of 16 residues. V was cut by 2 bases and J by 1 base, with 11 bases left in between. Germline CDR1 and CDR2: KGHSH and LQKENI. The CDR3 loop is CASSPVIQGNTGELFF. In DNA, the CDR3 is TGTGCCAGCTCACCAGTAATACAGGGGAACACCGGGGAGCTGTTTTTT.

The chain links TRBV4-3 to TRBJ2-5, with D perhaps TRBD1 (6 bases). The CDR3 covers 15 residues. Germline-derived CDR1 and CDR2 are LGHNA and YSLEER. Trimming pared 8 bases from V and 4 bases from J, leaving 20 bases between. The CDR3 sequence: CASARRTGSRETQYF. CDR3 coding DNA: TGCGCCAGCGCACGGAGAACAGGGTCCCGAGAGACCCAGTACTTC.

This chain joins TRBV5-1 and TRBJ1-4; D gene uncertain. Between the trimmed V and J ends, which lost 3 bases and 6 bases, there was a span of 15 bases. The germline CDR1 and CDR2 sequences are SGHRS and YFSETQ. The CDR3 runs 15 residues. CDR3 residues: CASSSLPGYDEKLFF. The CDR3 DNA follows: TGCGCCAGCAGCTCCCTGCCCGGGTATGATGAAAAACTGTTTTTT. Combining the CDR3 with reference TRBV5-1 and TRBJ1-4 gives the whole variable domain KAGVTQTPRYLIKTRGQQVTLSCSPISGHRSVSWYQQTPGQGLQFLFEYFSETQRNKGNFPGRFSGRQFSNSRSEMNVSTLELGDSALYLCASSSLPGYDEKLFFGSGTQLSVL.